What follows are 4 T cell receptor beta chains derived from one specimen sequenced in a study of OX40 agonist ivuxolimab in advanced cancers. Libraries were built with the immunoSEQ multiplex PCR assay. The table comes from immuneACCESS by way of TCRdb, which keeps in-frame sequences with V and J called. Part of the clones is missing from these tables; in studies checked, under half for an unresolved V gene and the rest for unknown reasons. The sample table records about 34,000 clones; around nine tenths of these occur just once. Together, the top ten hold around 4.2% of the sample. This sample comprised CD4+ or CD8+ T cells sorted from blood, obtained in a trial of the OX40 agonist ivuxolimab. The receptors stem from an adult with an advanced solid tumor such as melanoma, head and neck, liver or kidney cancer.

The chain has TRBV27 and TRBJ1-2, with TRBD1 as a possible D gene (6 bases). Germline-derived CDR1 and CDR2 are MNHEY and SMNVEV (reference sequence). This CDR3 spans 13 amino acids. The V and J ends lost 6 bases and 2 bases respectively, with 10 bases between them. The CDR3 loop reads CASRMTGNYGYTF. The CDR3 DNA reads TGTGCCAGCAGGATGACAGGAAACTATGGCTACACCTTC.

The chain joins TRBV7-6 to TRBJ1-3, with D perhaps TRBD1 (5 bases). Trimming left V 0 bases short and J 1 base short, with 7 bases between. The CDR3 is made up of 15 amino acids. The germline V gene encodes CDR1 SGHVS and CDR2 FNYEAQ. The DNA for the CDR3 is TGTGCCAGCAGCTTAGCGGGGGGTTCTGGAAACACCATATATTTT. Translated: CASSLAGGSGNTIYF. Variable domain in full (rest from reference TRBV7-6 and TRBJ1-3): GAGVSQSPRYKVTKRGQDVALRCDPISGHVSLYWYRQALGQGPEFLTYFNYEAQQDKSGLPNDRFSAERPEGSISTLTIQRTEQRDSAMYRCASSLAGGSGNTIYFGEGSWLTVV.

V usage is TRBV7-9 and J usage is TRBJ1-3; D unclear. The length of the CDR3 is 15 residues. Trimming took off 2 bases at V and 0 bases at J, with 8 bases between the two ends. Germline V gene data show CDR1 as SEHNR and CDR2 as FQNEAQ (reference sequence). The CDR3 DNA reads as TGTGCCAGCAGCTTACTGCCAGCCTCTGGAAACACCATATATTTT. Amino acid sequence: CASSLLPASGNTIYF.

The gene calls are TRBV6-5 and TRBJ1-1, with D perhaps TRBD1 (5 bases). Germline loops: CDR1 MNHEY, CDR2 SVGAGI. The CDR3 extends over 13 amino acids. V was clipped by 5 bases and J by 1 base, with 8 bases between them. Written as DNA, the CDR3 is TGTGCCAGCAGTAGACAGCGGAACACTGAAGCTTTCTTT. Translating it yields CASSRQRNTEAFF.